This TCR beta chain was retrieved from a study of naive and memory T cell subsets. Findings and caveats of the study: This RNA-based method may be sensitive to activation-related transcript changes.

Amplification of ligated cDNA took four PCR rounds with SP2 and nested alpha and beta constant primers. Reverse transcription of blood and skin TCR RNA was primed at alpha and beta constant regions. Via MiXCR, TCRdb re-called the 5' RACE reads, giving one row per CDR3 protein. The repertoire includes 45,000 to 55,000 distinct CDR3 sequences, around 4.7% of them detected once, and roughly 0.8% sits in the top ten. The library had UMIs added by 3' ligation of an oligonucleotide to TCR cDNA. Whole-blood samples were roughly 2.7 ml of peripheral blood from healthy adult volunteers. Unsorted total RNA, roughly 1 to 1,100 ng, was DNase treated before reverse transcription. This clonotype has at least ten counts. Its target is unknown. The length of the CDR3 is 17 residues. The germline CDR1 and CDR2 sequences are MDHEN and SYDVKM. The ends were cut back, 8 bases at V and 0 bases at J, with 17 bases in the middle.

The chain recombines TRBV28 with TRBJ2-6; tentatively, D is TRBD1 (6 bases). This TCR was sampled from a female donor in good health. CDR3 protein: CASSRTGKISGANVLTF. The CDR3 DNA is TGTGCCAGCTCCCGAACAGGGAAAATCTCTGGGGCCAACGTCCTGACTTTC. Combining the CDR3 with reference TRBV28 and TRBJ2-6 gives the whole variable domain DVKVTQSSRYLVKRTGEKVFLECVQDMDHENMFWYRQDPGLGLRLIYFSYDVKMKEKGDIPEGYSVSREKKERFSLILESASTNQTSMYLCASSRTGKISGANVLTFGAGSRLTVL.